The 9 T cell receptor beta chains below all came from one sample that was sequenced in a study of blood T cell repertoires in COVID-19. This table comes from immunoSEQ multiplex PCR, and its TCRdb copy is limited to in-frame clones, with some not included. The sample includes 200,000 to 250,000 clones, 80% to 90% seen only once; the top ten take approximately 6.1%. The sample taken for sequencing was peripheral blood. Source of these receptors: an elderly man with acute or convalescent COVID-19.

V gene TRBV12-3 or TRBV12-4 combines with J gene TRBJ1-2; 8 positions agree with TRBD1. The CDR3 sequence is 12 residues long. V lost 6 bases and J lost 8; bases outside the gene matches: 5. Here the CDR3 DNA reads TGTGCCAGCAGCGGACAGGGCGGGGGCTACACCTTC. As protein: CASSGQGGGYTF.

The CDR3 loop reads CASNPIQVLNTEAFF. For the CDR3, the DNA is TGTGCCAGCAACCCCATACAGGTGCTAAACACTGAAGCTTTCTTT. The chain carries TRBV6-5 and TRBJ1-1, with TRBD1 as a possible D gene (5 bases). V was pared by 7 bases and J by 2 bases, with 17 bases between. This CDR3 contains 15 residues. The germline V gene encodes CDR1 MNHEY and CDR2 SVGAGI.

The CDR3 DNA is TGTGCCAGCGGCTCCGGGACAGACTATGGCTACACCTTC. It codes for CASGSGTDYGYTF. The chain joins TRBV6-6 to TRBJ1-2, with 7 bases aligning to TRBD1. V shed 8 bases, J shed 3 bases, and the junction held 6 bases outside the gene matches. Germline V lookup: CDR1 MNHNY, CDR2 SVGAGI (reference sequence). The CDR3 extends over 13 amino acids.

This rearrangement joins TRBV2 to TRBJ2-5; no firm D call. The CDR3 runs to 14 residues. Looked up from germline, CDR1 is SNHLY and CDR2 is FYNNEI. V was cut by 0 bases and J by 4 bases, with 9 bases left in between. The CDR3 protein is CASSEALGGETQYF. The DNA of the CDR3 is TGTGCCAGCAGTGAAGCGCTAGGTGGAGAGACCCAGTACTTC.

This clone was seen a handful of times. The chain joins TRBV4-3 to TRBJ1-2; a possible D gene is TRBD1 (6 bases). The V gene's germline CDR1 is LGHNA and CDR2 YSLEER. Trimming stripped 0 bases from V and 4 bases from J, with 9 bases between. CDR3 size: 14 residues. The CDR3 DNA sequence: TGCGCCAGCAGCCAAGAAACAGGGATCTATGGCTACACCTTC. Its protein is CASSQETGIYGYTF.

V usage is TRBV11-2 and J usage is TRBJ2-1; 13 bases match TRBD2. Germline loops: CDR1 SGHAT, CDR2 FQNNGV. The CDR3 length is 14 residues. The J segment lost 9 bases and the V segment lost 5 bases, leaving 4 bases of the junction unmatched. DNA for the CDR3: TGTGCCAGCAGCCCTGGACTAGCGGGAGTTGAGCAGTTCTTC. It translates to CASSPGLAGVEQFF.

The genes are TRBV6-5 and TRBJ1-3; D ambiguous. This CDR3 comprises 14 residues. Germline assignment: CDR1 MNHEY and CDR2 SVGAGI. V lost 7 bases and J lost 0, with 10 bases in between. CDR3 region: CASTGRGSGNTIYF. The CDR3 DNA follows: TGTGCCAGCACTGGACGGGGCTCTGGAAACACCATATATTTT.

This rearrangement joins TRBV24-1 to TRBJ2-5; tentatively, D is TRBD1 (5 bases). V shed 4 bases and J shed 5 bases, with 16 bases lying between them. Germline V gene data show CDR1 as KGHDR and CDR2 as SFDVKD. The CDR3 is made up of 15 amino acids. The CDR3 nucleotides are TGTGCCACCAGTGACCCTAGACAGCCCGGGGAGACCCAGTACTTC. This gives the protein CATSDPRQPGETQYF.

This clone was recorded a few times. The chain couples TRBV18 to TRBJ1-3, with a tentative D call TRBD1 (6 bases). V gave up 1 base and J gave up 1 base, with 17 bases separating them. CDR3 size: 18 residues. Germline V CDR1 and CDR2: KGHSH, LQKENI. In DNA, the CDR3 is TGTGCCAGCTCACCACGGGATCAGGGGCCAGGTTCTGGAAACACCATATATTTT. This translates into CASSPRDQGPGSGNTIYF.